The present T cell receptor (beta chain) was sequenced within a study of T cell responses to AZD1222 COVID-19 vaccine. The CDR3 is 14 amino acids. Looked up from germline, CDR1 is MNHEY and CDR2 is SVGAGI. V gave up 0 bases and J gave up 7 bases; unmatched junction bases: 2. TCRdb keeps only in-frame clones here, not all; method: immunoSEQ multiplex PCR. The profile shows 110,000 to 150,000 clones, around 90% of them singletons. The sequencing used peripheral blood, collected on day 0 of AZD1222 vaccination. This clonotype originated in an adult in good health. The chain couples TRBV6-5 to TRBJ1-2, with 10 positions matching TRBD1. CDR3 loop: CASSYSGTGVGYTF. CDR3 sequence (DNA): TGTGCCAGCAGTTACTCAGGGACAGGGGTTGGCTACACCTTC.